The sequence of this T cell receptor beta chain was determined in a study of OX40 agonist ivuxolimab in advanced cancers. Overall study context: The dose of intravenous ivuxolimab that patients received every 2 weeks ranged from 0.01 to 10 mg/kg.

Repertoires were generated with immunoSEQ multiplex PCR, while TCRdb's copy carries only in-frame clones and drops some. The data contain tens of thousands of clones, around 85% of them singletons. CDR1 SGHNT and CDR2 YYREEE come from the germline V gene (reference sequence). Deletions cut 0 bases from V and 4 bases from J, with 7 bases between. The CDR3 is made up of 13 amino acids. The rearrangement links TRBV5-4 to TRBJ1-1; D ambiguous. Material: CD4+ or CD8+ T cells sorted from blood, obtained in a trial of the OX40 agonist ivuxolimab. The source of this sequence is an adult with an advanced solid tumor such as melanoma, head and neck, liver or kidney cancer. Written as DNA, the CDR3 is TGTGCCAGCAGCTTGGACAAGGGCACTGAAGCTTTCTTT. Translation gives CASSLDKGTEAFF.